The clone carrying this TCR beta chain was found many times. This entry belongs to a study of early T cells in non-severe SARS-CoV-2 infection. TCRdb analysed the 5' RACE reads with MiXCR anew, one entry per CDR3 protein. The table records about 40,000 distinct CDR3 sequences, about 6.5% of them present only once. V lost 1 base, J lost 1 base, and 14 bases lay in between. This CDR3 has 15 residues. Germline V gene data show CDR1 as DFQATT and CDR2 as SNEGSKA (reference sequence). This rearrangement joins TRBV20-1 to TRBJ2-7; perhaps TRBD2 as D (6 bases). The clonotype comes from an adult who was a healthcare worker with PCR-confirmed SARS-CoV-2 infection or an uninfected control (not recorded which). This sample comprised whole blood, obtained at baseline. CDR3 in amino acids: CSARVVGSGSYEQYF. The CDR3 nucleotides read TGCAGTGCTAGAGTGGTGGGAAGCGGGTCCTACGAGCAGTACTTC.